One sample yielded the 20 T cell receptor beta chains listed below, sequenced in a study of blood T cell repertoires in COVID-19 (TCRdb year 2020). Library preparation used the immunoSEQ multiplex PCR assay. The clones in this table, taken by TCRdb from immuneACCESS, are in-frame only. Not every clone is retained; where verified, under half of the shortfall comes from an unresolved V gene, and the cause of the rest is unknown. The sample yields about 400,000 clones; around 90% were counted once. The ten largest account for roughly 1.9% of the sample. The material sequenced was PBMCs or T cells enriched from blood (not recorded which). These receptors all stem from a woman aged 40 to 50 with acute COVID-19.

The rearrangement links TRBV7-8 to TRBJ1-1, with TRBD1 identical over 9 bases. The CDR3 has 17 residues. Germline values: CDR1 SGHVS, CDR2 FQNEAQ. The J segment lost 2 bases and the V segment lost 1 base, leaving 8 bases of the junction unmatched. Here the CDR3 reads CASSLGTRTGVNTEAFF. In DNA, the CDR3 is TGTGCCAGCAGCTTAGGTACTAGGACAGGGGTTAACACTGAAGCTTTCTTT.

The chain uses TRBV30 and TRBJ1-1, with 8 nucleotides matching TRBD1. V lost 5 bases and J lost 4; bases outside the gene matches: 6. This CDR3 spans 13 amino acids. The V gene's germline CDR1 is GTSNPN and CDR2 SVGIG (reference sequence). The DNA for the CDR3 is TGTGCCTGGCAAATGGACAGGGCCACTGAAGCTTTCTTT. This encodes CAWQMDRATEAFF.

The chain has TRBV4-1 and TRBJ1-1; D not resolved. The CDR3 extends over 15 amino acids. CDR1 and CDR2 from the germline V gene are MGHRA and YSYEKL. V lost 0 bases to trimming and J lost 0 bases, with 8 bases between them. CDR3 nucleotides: TGCGCCAGCAGCCAAGAAATTCCAGTGAACACTGAAGCTTTCTTT. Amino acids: CASSQEIPVNTEAFF.

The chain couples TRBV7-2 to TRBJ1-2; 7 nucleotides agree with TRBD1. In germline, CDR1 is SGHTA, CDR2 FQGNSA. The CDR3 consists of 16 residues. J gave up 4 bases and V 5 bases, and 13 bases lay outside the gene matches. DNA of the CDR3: TGTGCCAGCAGCCCCCTTCCGGGGGACAGTGTCTATGGCTACACCTTC. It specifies CASSPLPGDSVYGYTF.

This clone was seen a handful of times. CDR3 nucleotide sequence: TGTGCCAGCAGCCATGGGGTGGACAGGGGGGTATCTGGGGCCAACGTCCTGACTTTC. Amino acids: CASSHGVDRGVSGANVLTF. This rearrangement joins TRBV27 to TRBJ2-6; 10 nucleotides match TRBD1. The length of the CDR3 is 19 residues. After removal of 6 bases from V and 1 base from J, the junction contained 12 bases not matched to a gene. Germline CDR1 is MNHEY and CDR2 is SMNVEV (reference sequence). Full variable domain (remainder filled in from reference TRBV27 and TRBJ2-6): EAQVTQNPRYLITVTGKKLTVTCSQNMNHEYMSWYRQDPGLGLRQIYYSMNVEVTDKGDVPEGYKVSRKEKRNFPLILESPSPNQTSLYFCASSHGVDRGVSGANVLTFGAGSRLTVL.

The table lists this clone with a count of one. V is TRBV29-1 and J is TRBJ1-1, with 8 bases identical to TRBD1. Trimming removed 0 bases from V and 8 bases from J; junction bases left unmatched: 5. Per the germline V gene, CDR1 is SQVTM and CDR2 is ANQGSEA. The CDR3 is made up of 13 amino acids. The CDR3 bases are TGCAGCGTTGAAGACTGGACAGGGCCAGAAGCTTTCTTT. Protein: CSVEDWTGPEAFF.

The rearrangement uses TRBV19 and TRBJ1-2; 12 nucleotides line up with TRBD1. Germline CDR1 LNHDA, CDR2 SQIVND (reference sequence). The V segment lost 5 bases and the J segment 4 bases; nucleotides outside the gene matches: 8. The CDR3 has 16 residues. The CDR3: CASSAWDRGPGYGYTF. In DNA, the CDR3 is TGTGCCAGTAGTGCCTGGGACAGGGGGCCTGGCTATGGCTACACCTTC.

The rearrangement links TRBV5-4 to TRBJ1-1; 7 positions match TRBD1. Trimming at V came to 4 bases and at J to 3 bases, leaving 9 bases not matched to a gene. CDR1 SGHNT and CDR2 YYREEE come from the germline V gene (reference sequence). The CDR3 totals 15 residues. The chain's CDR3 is CASSRQGQAHTEAFF. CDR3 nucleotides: TGTGCCAGCAGCCGCCAAGGACAGGCCCACACTGAAGCTTTCTTT. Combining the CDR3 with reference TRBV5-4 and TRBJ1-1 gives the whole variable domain ETGVTQSPTHLIKTRGQQVTLRCSSQSGHNTVSWYQQALGQGPQFIFQYYREEENGRGNFPPRFSGLQFPNYSSELNVNALELDDSALYLCASSRQGQAHTEAFFGQGTRLTVV.

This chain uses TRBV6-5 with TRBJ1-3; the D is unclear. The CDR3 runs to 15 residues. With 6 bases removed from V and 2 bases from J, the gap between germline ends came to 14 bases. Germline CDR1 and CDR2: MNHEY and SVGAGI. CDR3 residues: CASRPQRSPGNTIYF. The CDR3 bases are TGTGCCAGCAGGCCCCAACGGAGCCCTGGAAACACCATATATTTT.

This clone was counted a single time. CDR3 bases: TGTGCCAGCTCACCACCGCAGGAAGGCTACACCTTC. Its translation is CASSPPQEGYTF. The chain combines TRBV18 with TRBJ1-2; D is ambiguous. CDR3 length: 12 residues. Germline V gene lookup returns CDR1 KGHSH and CDR2 LQKENI. The V end was cut by 0 bases, the J end by 8 bases, with 7 bases between. Together with reference TRBV18 and TRBJ1-2, the CDR3 gives the full variable domain: NAGVMQNPRHLVRRRGQEARLRCSPMKGHSHVYWYRQLPEEGLKFMVYLQKENIIDESGMPKERFSAEFPKEGPSILRIQQVVRGDSAAYFCASSPPQEGYTFGSGTRLTVV.

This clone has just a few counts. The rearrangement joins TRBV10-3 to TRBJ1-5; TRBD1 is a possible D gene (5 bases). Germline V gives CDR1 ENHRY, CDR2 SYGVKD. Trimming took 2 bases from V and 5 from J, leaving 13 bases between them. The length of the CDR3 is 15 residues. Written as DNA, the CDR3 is TGTGCCATCAGTGAGGGCGACAGACCAGATCAGCCCCAGCATTTT. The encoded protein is CAISEGDRPDQPQHF.

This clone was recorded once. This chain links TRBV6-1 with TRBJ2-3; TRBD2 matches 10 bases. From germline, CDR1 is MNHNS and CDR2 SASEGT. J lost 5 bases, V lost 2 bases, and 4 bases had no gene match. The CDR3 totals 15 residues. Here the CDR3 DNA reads TGTGCCAGCAGTGAACGTCTAGCGGGGGAAGATACGCAGTATTTT. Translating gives CASSERLAGEDTQYF.

The DNA for the CDR3 is TGTGCCAGCAGCCAGACAGGGTCTTCTAACTATGGCTACACCTTC. This translates into CASSQTGSSNYGYTF. The chain recombines TRBV5-5 with TRBJ1-2; 7 bases map to TRBD1. This CDR3 has 15 amino acids. The V segment lost 4 bases and the J segment 0 bases; nucleotides outside the gene matches: 6. From germline, CDR1 is SGHKS and CDR2 YYEKEE (reference sequence).

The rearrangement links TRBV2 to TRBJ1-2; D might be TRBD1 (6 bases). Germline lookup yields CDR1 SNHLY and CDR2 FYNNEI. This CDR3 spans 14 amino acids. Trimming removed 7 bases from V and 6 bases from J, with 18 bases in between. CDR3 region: CASTPSGGGDGYTF. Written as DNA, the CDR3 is TGTGCCAGCACCCCTTCCGGGGGGGGCGATGGCTACACCTTC. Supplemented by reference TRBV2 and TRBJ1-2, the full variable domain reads EPEVTQTPSHQVTQMGQEVILRCVPISNHLYFYWYRQILGQKVEFLVSFYNNEISEKSEIFDDQFSVERPDGSNFTLKIRSTKLEDSAMYFCASTPSGGGDGYTFGSGTRLTVV.

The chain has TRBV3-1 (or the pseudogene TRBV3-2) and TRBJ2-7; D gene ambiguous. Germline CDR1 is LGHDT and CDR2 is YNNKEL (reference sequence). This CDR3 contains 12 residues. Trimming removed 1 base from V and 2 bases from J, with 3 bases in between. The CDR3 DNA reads TGTGCCAGCAGCCAAGGTACCTACGAGCAGTACTTC. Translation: CASSQGTYEQYF.

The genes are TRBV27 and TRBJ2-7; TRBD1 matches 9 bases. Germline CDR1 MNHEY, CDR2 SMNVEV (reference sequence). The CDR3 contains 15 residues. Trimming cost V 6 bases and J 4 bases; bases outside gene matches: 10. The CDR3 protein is CASSLSPGTGYEQYF. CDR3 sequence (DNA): TGTGCCAGCAGCCTAAGTCCCGGGACAGGGTACGAGCAGTACTTC.

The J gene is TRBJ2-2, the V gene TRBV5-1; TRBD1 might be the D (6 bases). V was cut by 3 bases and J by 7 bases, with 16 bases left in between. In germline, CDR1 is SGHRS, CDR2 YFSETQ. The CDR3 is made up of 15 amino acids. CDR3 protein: CASSWTDPKVGELFF. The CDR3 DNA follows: TGCGCCAGCAGCTGGACAGATCCGAAAGTCGGGGAGCTGTTTTTT.

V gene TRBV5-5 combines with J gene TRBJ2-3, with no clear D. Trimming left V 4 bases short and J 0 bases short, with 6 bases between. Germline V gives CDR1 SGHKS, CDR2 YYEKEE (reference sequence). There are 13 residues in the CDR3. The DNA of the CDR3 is TGTGCCAGCAGCATATCTAGCACAGATACGCAGTATTTT. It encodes CASSISSTDTQYF.

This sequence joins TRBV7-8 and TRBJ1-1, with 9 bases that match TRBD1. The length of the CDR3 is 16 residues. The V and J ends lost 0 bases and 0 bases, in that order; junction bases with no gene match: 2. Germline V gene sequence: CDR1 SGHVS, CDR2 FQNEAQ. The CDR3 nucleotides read TGTGCCAGCAGCTTAGCCGGGACAGGGATGAACACTGAAGCTTTCTTT. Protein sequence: CASSLAGTGMNTEAFF.

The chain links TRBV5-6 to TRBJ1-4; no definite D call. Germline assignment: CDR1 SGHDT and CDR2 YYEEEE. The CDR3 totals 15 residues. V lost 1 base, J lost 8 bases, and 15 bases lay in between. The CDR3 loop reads CASSLFGSSREKLFF. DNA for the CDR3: TGTGCCAGCAGCTTGTTTGGGTCGTCGAGGGAAAAACTGTTTTTT.